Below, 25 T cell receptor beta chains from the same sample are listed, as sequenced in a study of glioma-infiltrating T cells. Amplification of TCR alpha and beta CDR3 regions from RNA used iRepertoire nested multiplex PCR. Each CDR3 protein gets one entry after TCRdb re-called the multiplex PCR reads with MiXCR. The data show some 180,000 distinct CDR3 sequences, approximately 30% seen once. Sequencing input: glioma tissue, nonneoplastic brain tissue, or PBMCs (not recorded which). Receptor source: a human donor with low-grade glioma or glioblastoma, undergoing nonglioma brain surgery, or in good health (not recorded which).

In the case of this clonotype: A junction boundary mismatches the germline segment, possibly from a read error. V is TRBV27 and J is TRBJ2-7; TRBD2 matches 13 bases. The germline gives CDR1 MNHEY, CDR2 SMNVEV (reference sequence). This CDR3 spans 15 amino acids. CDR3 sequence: CTSMWTSGRGNEQYF. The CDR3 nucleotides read TGTACCAGCATGTGGACTAGCGGGAGAGGCAATGAGCAGTACTTC.

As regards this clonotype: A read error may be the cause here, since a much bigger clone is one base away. The CDR3 nucleotides read TGTGCCAGCAGCTTAGGCAACAGGGCTGTGGGCACTGGAGCTTTCTTT. This codes for CASSLGNRAVGTGAFF. This sequence joins TRBV7-9 and TRBJ1-1; D is perhaps TRBD1 (6 bases). CDR1 is SEHNR and CDR2 is FQNEAQ in the germline V gene (reference sequence). This CDR3 has 16 residues.

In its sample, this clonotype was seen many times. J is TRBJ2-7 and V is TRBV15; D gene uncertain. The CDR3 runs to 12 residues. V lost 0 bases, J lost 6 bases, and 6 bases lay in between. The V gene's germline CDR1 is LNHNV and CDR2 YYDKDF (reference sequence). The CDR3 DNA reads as TGTGCCACCAGCAGAGAGTTGGGCGAGCAGTACTTC. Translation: CATSRELGEQYF.

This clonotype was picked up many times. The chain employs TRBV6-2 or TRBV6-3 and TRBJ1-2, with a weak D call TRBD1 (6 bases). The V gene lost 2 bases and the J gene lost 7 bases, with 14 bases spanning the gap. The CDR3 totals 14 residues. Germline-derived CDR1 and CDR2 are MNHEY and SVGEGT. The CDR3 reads CASSYSRGSGGYTF. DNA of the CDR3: TGTGCCAGCAGTTACAGCAGGGGATCAGGTGGCTACACCTTC.

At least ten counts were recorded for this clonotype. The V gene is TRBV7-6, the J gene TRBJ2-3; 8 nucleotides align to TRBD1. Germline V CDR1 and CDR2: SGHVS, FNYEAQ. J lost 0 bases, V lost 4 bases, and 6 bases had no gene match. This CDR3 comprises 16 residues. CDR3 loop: CASSSTGATSTDTQYF. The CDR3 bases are TGTGCCAGCAGCTCGACAGGGGCGACTAGCACAGATACGCAGTATTTT.

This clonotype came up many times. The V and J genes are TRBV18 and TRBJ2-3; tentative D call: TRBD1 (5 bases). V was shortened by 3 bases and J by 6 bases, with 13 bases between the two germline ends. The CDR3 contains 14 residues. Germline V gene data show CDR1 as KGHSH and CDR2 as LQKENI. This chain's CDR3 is CASSPGPSADTQYF. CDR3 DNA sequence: TGTGCCAGCTCACCGGGGCCGAGTGCGGATACGCAGTATTTT.

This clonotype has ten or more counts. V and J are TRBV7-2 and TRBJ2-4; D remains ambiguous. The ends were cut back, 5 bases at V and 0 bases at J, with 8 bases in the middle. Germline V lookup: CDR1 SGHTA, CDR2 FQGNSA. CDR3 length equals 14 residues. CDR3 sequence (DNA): TGTGCCAGCAGCCCGACGGTAGCCAAAAACATTCAGTACTTC. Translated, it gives CASSPTVAKNIQYF.

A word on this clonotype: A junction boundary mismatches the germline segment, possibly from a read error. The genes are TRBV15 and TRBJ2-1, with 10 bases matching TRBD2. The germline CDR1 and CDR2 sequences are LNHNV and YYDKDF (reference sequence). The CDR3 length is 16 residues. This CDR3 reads CATSRDGEAGGDEQFF. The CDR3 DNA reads TGTGCCACAAGCAGAGATGGGGAAGCGGGAGGGGATGAGCAGTTCTTC.

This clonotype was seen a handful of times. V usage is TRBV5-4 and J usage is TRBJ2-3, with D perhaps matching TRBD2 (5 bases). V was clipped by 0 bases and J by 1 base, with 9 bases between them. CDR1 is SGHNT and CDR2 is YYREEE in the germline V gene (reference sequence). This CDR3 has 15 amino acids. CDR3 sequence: CASSLGTLRTDTQYF. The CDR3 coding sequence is TGTGCCAGCAGCTTGGGGACTTTACGCACAGATACGCAGTATTTT.

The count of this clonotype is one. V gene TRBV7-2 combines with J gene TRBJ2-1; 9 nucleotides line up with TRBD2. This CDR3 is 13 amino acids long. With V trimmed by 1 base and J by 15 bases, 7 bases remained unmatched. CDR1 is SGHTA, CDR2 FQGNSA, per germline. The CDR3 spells CASSLGGRREGFF. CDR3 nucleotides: TGTGCCAGCAGCTTAGGAGGTAGGCGGGAGGGGTTCTTC.

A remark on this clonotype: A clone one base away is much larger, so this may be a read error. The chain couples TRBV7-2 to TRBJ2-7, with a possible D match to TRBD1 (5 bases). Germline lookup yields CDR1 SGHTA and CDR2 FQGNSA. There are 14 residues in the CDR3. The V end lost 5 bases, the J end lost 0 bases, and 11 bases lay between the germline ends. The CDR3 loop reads CASSPDMFSYEQYF. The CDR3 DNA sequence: TGTGCCAGCAGCCCGGACATGTTCTCCTACGAGCAGTACTTC.

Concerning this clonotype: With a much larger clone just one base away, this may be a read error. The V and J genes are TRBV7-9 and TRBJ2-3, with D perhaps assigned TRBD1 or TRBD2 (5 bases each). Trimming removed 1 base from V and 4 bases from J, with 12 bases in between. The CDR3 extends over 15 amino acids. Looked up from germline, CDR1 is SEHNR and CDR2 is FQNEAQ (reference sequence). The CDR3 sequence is CASSLGPRGADTQYF. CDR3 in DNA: TGTGCCAGCAGCTTAGGACCCCGAGGGGCAGATACGCAGTATTTT.

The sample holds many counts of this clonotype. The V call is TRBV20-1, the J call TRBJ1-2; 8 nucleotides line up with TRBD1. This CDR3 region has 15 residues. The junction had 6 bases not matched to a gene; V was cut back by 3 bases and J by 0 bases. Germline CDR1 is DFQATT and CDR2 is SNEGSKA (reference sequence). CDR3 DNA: TGCAGTGCTAGGCAGGGGGCTCTCTCTAACTATGGCTACACCTTC. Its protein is CSARQGALSNYGYTF.

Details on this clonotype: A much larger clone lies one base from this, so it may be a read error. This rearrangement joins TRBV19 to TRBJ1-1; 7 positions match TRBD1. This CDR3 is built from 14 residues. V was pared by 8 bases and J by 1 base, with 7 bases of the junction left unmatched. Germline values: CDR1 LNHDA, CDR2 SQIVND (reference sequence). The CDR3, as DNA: TGTGCCAGTCTTCCCAGGGGGAAGAACACTGAAGCTTTCTTT. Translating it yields CASLPRGKNTEAFF.

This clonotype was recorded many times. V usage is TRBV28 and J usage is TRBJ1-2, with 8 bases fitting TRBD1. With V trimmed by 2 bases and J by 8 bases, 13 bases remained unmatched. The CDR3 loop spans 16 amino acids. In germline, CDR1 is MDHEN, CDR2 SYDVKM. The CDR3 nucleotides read TGTGCCAGCAGTTTACACGACGGACAGGGACTAAGCGGCTACACCTTC. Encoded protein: CASSLHDGQGLSGYTF.

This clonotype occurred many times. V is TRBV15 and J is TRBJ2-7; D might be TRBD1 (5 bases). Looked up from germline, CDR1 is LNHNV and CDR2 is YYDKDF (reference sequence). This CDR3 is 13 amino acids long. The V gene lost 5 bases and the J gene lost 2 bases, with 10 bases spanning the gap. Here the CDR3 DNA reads TGTGCCACCAGCCCCGACAGCGCCTACGAGCAGTACTTC. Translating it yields CATSPDSAYEQYF.

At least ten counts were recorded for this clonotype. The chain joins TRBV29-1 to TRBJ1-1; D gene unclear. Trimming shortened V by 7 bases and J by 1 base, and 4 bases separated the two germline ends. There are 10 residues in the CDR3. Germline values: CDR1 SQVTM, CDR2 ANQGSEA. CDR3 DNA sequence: TGCAGCGGGCAGAACACTGAAGCTTTCTTT. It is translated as CSGQNTEAFF.

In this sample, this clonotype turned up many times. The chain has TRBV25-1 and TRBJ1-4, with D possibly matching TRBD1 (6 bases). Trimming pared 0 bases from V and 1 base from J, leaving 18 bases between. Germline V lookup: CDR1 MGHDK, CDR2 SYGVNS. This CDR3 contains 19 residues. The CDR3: CASSEYSAKTGETNEKLFF. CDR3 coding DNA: TGTGCCAGCAGTGAATATTCGGCAAAGACAGGCGAAACTAATGAAAAACTGTTTTTT.

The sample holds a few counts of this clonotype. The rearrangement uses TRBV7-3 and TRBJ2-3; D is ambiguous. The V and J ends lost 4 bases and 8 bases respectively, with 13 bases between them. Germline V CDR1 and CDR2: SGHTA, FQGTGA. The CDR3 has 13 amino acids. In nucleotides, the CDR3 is TGTGCCAGCAGCTCGCCCCAGTTGAGTACGCAGTATTTT. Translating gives CASSSPQLSTQYF.

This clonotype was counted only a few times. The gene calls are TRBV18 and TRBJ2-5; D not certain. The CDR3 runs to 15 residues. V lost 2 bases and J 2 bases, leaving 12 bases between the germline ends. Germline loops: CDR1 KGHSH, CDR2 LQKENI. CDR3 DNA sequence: TGTGCCAGCTCACCATTTGTCCCTGAGCAAGAGACCCAGTACTTC. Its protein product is CASSPFVPEQETQYF.

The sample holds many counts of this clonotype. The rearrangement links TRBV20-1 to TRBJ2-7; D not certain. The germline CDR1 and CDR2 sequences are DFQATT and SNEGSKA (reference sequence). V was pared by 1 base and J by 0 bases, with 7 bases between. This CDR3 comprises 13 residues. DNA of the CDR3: TGCAGTGCTAGAGTGGGCAGCTCCTACGAGCAGTACTTC. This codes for CSARVGSSYEQYF.

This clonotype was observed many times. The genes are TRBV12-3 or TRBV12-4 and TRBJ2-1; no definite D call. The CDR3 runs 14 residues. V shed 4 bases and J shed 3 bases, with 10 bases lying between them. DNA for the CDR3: TGTGCCAGCAGTTATGGGCAGAACTACAATGAGCAGTTCTTC. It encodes CASSYGQNYNEQFF.

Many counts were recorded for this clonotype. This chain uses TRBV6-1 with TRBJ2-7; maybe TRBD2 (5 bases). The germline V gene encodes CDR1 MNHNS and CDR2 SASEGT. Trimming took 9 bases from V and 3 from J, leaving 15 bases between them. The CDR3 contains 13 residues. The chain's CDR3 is CASTADVGYEQYF. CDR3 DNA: TGTGCCAGTACAGCGGACGTGGGCTACGAGCAGTACTTC.

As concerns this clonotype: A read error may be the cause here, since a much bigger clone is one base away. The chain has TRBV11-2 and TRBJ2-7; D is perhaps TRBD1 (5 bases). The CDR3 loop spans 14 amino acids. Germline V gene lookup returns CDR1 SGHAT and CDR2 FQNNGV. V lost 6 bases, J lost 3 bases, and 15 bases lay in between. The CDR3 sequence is CASSRNRTYYEQYF. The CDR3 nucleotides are TGTGCCAGCAGTCGTAACAGGACCTACTACGAGCAGTACTTC.

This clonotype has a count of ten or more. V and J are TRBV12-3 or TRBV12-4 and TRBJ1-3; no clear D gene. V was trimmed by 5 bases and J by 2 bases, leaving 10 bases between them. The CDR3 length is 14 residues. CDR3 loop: CASSGRGAGNTIYF. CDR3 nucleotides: TGTGCCAGCAGTGGACGGGGTGCTGGAAACACCATATATTTT.